This T cell receptor (beta chain) came from a study of blood T cell repertoires in COVID-19. V gave up 0 bases and J gave up 1 base, with 9 bases separating them. Germline CDR1 and CDR2: LGHNT and FRNRAP. The CDR3 contains 15 residues. Clones were sequenced by immunoSEQ multiplex PCR, and TCRdb holds only the in-frame ones, with some missing. The sample yields about 160,000 clones, around 92% seen once. The source material was peripheral blood. This TCR came from a man aged 30 to 45 with COVID-19, enrolled during active disease. The chain couples TRBV12-5 to TRBJ1-1; D might be TRBD1 (5 bases). CDR3 region: CASGLVSTANTEAFF. In DNA, the CDR3 is TGTGCTAGTGGTTTGGTATCGACAGCGAACACTGAAGCTTTCTTT.